The sequence of this T cell receptor beta chain was determined in a study of cytomegalovirus exposure and HLA in healthy donors. Primers: 60 Vbeta forward and 13 Jbeta reverse. Clones were read by immunoSEQ multiplex PCR, and TCRdb kept only the in-frame ones, dropping some. The top ten hold around 13% of the sample, which has 95,000 to 150,000 clones, 77% seen once. In this sample, this clone turned up once. Its antigen is unknown. Whole-study findings and limits: TCR beta sequences numbering more than 15,000 were associated with HLA alleles at 0.05 false discovery rate in a later analysis.

This CDR3 contains 21 residues. What was sequenced was PBMCs. This clonotype was sampled from a woman aged 40 to 50 in good health and CMV-seropositive. J is TRBJ2-2 and V is TRBV21-1; the table assigns TRBD2, which was not confirmed against the DNA. TRBV21-1 is shown as a pseudogene. CDR3 in amino acids: CASSLEIPGTSGVANTGELFF. The CDR3 DNA is TGTGCCAGCAGCCTGGAGATTCCCGGGACTAGCGGGGTCGCGAACACCGGGGAGCTGTTTTTT.